This T cell receptor (beta chain) was identified in a study of blood T cell repertoires in COVID-19. In the original processing: Reference gene primer amplification in the assay estimated nucleated cell counts. Clones were sequenced by immunoSEQ multiplex PCR, and TCRdb holds only the in-frame ones, with some missing. V and J calls and clone size are as listed in that table; D and trimming were resolved from the DNA. Here the sample spans 250,000 to 300,000 clones, approximately 86% being singletons. The CDR3 runs to 10 residues. CDR1 and CDR2 from the germline V gene are SQVTM and ANQGSEA. Trimming took off 7 bases at V and 6 bases at J, with 7 bases between the two ends. This clone was detected only a few times.

This receptor was obtained from a man between 18 and 35 years old with active or convalescent COVID-19. The sequencing sample was made of peripheral blood. V gene TRBV29-1 combines with J gene TRBJ2-1, with TRBD2 as a possible D gene (6 bases). CDR3 sequence (DNA): TGCAGCGCCGGGGGCAATGAGCAGTTCTTC. It translates to CSAGGNEQFF.